Presented here are 28 T cell receptor beta chains from one specimen sequenced in a study of identical twins. MiXCR was run by TCRdb on the 5' RACE reads, yielding one entry per CDR3 protein. This sample yields hundreds of thousands of distinct CDR3 sequences, of which 8.6% are seen a single time; about 0.98% belongs to the top ten. These data also featured in a second study, about yellow fever vaccine responses in identical twins.

What was sequenced was PBMCs. The receptors come from a woman under 30 in good health.

This clonotype was observed a few times. V usage is TRBV6-2 or TRBV6-3 and J usage is TRBJ2-7; the match to TRBD1 covers 7 bases. Germline-derived CDR1 and CDR2 are MNHEY and SVGEGT. With 5 bases clipped from V and 5 bases from J, the junction kept 15 bases outside the gene matches. The CDR3 spans 16 residues. The CDR3 sequence: CASSPFRGTWDDEQYF. CDR3 nucleotides: TGTGCCAGCAGTCCATTCAGGGGGACATGGGACGACGAGCAGTACTTC.

V gene TRBV18 combines with J gene TRBJ2-5; D gene unclear. CDR1 is KGHSH and CDR2 is LQKENI in the germline V gene. Between the trimmed V and J ends, which lost 8 bases and 2 bases, there was a span of 15 bases. CDR3 length equals 14 residues. The CDR3, as DNA: TGTGCCAGCACTCCGAACAGCCAACAAGAGACCCAGTACTTC. It codes for CASTPNSQQETQYF.

The CDR3 nucleotides are TGCGCCAGCGGCCATGGACTGAACTACAATGAGCAGTTCTTC. It yields the protein CASGHGLNYNEQFF. V usage is TRBV5-1 and J usage is TRBJ2-1; possible D gene TRBD2, 5 bases. Germline V CDR1 and CDR2: SGHRS, YFSETQ. The CDR3 contains 14 residues. V was trimmed by 7 bases and J by 3 bases, leaving 14 bases between them.

This clonotype was counted between two and nine times. The genes are TRBV27 and TRBJ2-7; TRBD2 matches 9 bases. Germline V gene sequence: CDR1 MNHEY, CDR2 SMNVEV (reference sequence). There are 15 residues in the CDR3. V shed 7 bases and J 7 bases; nucleotides not matched to a gene: 14. The CDR3 sequence is CASTLLAGTVGEQYF. CDR3 sequence (DNA): TGTGCCAGCACTCTTCTAGCGGGGACTGTCGGGGAGCAGTACTTC.

The chain has TRBV29-1 and TRBJ2-1; D is ambiguous. Trimming cost V 2 bases and J 6 bases, with 8 bases left between them. The V gene's germline CDR1 is SQVTM and CDR2 ANQGSEA. The CDR3 covers 12 residues. CDR3 DNA: TGCAGCGTTGAATGGGCAGTCAATGAGCAGTTCTTC. Translated: CSVEWAVNEQFF.

This clonotype was seen a handful of times. The chain is built from TRBV2 and TRBJ2-2, with a weak D call TRBD2 (6 bases). This CDR3 spans 16 amino acids. V lost 3 bases, J lost 1 base, and 12 bases lay in between. CDR1 and CDR2 from the germline V gene are SNHLY and FYNNEI. CDR3: CASSDFETRNTGELFF. In DNA, the CDR3 is TGTGCCAGCAGTGATTTCGAGACTAGGAACACCGGGGAGCTGTTTTTT.

The V and J genes are TRBV19 and TRBJ2-1, with 7 nucleotides matching TRBD1. Germline lookup yields CDR1 LNHDA and CDR2 SQIVND (reference sequence). The CDR3 runs 15 residues. V was pared by 3 bases and J by 1 base, with 3 bases of the junction left unmatched. CDR3: CASSMSTGSYNEQFF. The CDR3 coding sequence is TGTGCCAGTAGTATGTCGACAGGGTCCTACAATGAGCAGTTCTTC.

J is TRBJ2-1 and V is TRBV5-1; TRBD1 aligns across 7 bases. V trimming: 2 bases; J trimming: 6 bases; junction bases outside the gene matches: 11. There are 16 residues in the CDR3. CDR1 is SGHRS, CDR2 YFSETQ, per germline. CDR3 amino acids: CASSFPGTAQPNEQFF. The DNA of the CDR3 is TGCGCCAGCAGCTTTCCCGGGACAGCCCAACCCAATGAGCAGTTCTTC.

The chain is built from TRBV29-1 and TRBJ2-5; possible D gene TRBD1, 5 bases. Trimming removed 2 bases from V and 2 bases from J, with 18 bases in between. CDR1 is SQVTM and CDR2 is ANQGSEA in the germline V gene. CDR3 length: 16 amino acids. This CDR3 is CSVELGQSAFQETQYF. The CDR3 DNA sequence: TGCAGCGTTGAACTCGGACAAAGTGCCTTTCAAGAGACCCAGTACTTC.

Comment on this clonotype: A read error may account for a junction end that differs from germline. The chain joins TRBV5-1 to TRBJ2-1; 8 positions agree with TRBD2. Germline V gene sequence: CDR1 SGHRS, CDR2 YFSETQ. The CDR3 runs 17 residues. The CDR3 is CASSLALLREGYNEQLF. The CDR3 DNA is TGCGCCAGCAGCTTGGCCCTCCTACGGGAGGGCTACAATGAGCAGCTCTTC.

This clonotype turned up a few times. The rearrangement uses TRBV28 and TRBJ2-5; possible D gene TRBD1, 6 bases. V was shortened by 4 bases and J by 5 bases, with 17 bases between the two germline ends. The CDR3 covers 15 residues. Germline loops: CDR1 MDHEN, CDR2 SYDVKM. The CDR3 DNA reads TGTGCCAGCAGTTCGGCTACAGGGTGGAGGGAGACCCAGTACTTC. This sequence encodes CASSSATGWRETQYF.

This clonotype was seen a handful of times. The chain has TRBV5-1 and TRBJ1-3, with D uncertain. CDR1 and CDR2 from the germline V gene are SGHRS and YFSETQ. V was clipped by 5 bases and J by 4 bases, with 16 bases between them. This CDR3 comprises 15 residues. The CDR3 loop is CASRNLDTSGNTIYF. The CDR3 DNA sequence: TGCGCCAGCAGAAATCTCGACACATCAGGAAACACCATATATTTT.

This clonotype was found many times. V is TRBV6-1 and J is TRBJ2-1; TRBD2 matches 12 bases. The CDR3 is made up of 15 amino acids. V was clipped by 5 bases and J by 4 bases; unmatched bases: 3. Looked up from germline, CDR1 is MNHNS and CDR2 is SASEGT. The CDR3 reads CASSPTSGRYNEQFF. CDR3 DNA: TGTGCCAGCAGTCCCACTAGCGGGAGGTACAATGAGCAGTTCTTC.

This clonotype was counted at least ten times. The chain employs TRBV28 and TRBJ2-4; 11 nucleotides agree with TRBD2. Germline CDR1 is MDHEN and CDR2 is SYDVKM. The CDR3 sequence is 16 residues long. V shed 2 bases and J 9 bases; nucleotides not matched to a gene: 9. The CDR3 loop is CASSLGTSGSSTIQYF. As DNA, the CDR3 is TGTGCCAGCAGTTTAGGTACTAGCGGGAGTAGTACCATTCAGTACTTC.

This clonotype was detected many times. The chain combines TRBV5-6 with TRBJ1-1; no clear D gene. V lost 1 base to trimming and J lost 8 bases, with 15 bases between them. The length of the CDR3 is 14 residues. From germline, CDR1 is SGHDT and CDR2 YYEEEE. The DNA for the CDR3 is TGTGCCAGCAGCTTGTATAGACATAGGGCCGAAGCTTTCTTT. This sequence encodes CASSLYRHRAEAFF.

This rearrangement joins TRBV29-1 to TRBJ2-2; D remains unclear. Germline V gene data show CDR1 as SQVTM and CDR2 as ANQGSEA. The CDR3 spans 13 residues. Trimming stripped 5 bases from V and 2 bases from J, with 9 bases between. This CDR3 is CSVYQPNTGELFF. CDR3 in DNA: TGCAGCGTTTACCAGCCTAACACCGGGGAGCTGTTTTTT.

This clonotype was seen more than once but under ten times. The chain has TRBV28 and TRBJ2-7; D is tentatively TRBD1 or TRBD2 (7 bases each). Trimming removed 6 bases at V and 4 bases at J, with 19 bases between. Germline CDR1 reads MDHEN; CDR2 reads SYDVKM. The CDR3 spans 15 residues. The CDR3 sequence is CASRITDREGYEQYF. CDR3 coding DNA: TGTGCCAGCAGAATAACTGACAGGGAGGGGTACGAGCAGTACTTC.

This clonotype turned up a few times. This CDR3 is CASSLFNDEQYF. The CDR3 region has the DNA TGTGCCAGCAGCTTATTTAATGACGAGCAGTACTTC. The chain has TRBV7-8 and TRBJ2-7; D not resolved. There are 12 residues in the CDR3. In germline, CDR1 is SGHVS, CDR2 FQNEAQ. Trimming took off 2 bases at V and 5 bases at J, with 7 bases between the two ends. The full variable domain, its missing parts supplied by reference TRBV7-8 and TRBJ2-7, is GAGVSQSPRYKVAKRGQDVALRCDPISGHVSLFWYQQALGQGPEFLTYFQNEAQLDKSGLPSDRFFAERPEGSVSTLKIQRTQQEDSAVYLCASSLFNDEQYFGPGTRLTVT.

This clonotype showed up many times. The chain joins TRBV15 to TRBJ2-2, with 10 bases fitting TRBD1. The length of the CDR3 is 14 residues. V lost 1 base to trimming and J lost 9 bases; unmatched junction nucleotides: 2. CDR1 is LNHNV, CDR2 YYDKDF, per germline (reference sequence). For the CDR3, the DNA is TGTGCCACCAGCAGAGGACAGGGGGCGTGGGAGCTGTTTTTT. Protein sequence: CATSRGQGAWELFF.

This clonotype occurred a few times. The V gene is TRBV11-2, the J gene TRBJ2-3; unclear D gene. CDR1 is SGHAT and CDR2 is FQNNGV in the germline V gene. The CDR3 runs to 13 residues. V lost 4 bases, J lost 0 bases, and 5 bases lay in between. CDR3 sequence reads: CASSWSSTDTQYF. The CDR3 DNA sequence: TGTGCCAGCAGCTGGTCTAGCACAGATACGCAGTATTTT.

This clonotype was counted only a few times. The rearrangement links TRBV6-2 or TRBV6-3 to TRBJ2-1, with 10 nucleotides matching TRBD1. Trimming cost V 6 bases and J 4 bases; bases outside gene matches: 12. The CDR3 consists of 17 residues. Germline-derived CDR1 and CDR2 are MNHEY and SVGEGT. CDR3 sequence (DNA): TGTGCCAGCAGCCACTATCAGACAGGGGGCGCGTACAATGAGCAGTTCTTC. Translation: CASSHYQTGGAYNEQFF.

This clonotype was observed at least ten times. This chain joins TRBV6-1 and TRBJ2-1, with D hard to call. CDR1 is MNHNS and CDR2 is SASEGT in the germline V gene. The CDR3 extends over 13 amino acids. The V gene lost 6 bases and the J gene lost 5 bases, with 11 bases spanning the gap. The CDR3 spells CASSSLGNNEQFF. CDR3 nucleotides: TGTGCCAGCAGCTCCCTGGGAAACAATGAGCAGTTCTTC.

The V call is TRBV18, the J call TRBJ1-5, with 8 nucleotides matching TRBD1. This CDR3 contains 15 residues. The V gene end was trimmed by 1 base and the J gene end by 4 bases; junction bases not matched to a gene: 3. Germline assignment: CDR1 KGHSH and CDR2 LQKENI. The CDR3 coding sequence is TGTGCCAGCTCACCACAGCGACAGGGGAATCAGCCCCAGCATTTT. Translated: CASSPQRQGNQPQHF.

The gene calls are TRBV5-6 and TRBJ2-5; D may match TRBD1 or TRBD2 (5 bases each). CDR3 length equals 15 residues. Germline-derived CDR1 and CDR2 are SGHDT and YYEEEE. Trimming stripped 0 bases from V and 2 bases from J, with 11 bases between. CDR3 coding DNA: TGTGCCAGCAGCTTGGTGGGACGGAGTCAAGAGACCCAGTACTTC. As protein: CASSLVGRSQETQYF.

This clonotype has a count of ten or more. The chain uses TRBV30 and TRBJ2-7; 9 bases match TRBD1. CDR3 length: 13 residues. V was pared by 2 bases and J by 4 bases, with 3 bases of the junction left unmatched. CDR1 is GTSNPN, CDR2 SVGIG, per germline (reference sequence). The CDR3 DNA reads TGTGCCTGGAGTACAGGGGGCCGTTACGAGCAGTACTTC. It is translated as CAWSTGGRYEQYF.

The chain combines TRBV20-1 with TRBJ2-7, with 7 bases fitting TRBD1. CDR3 length: 13 amino acids. Per germline, CDR1 DFQATT and CDR2 SNEGSKA (reference sequence). V was pared by 3 bases and J by 4 bases, with 6 bases of the junction left unmatched. The CDR3 nucleotides are TGCAGTGCTAGGGGACAGACAATATACGAGCAGTACTTC. This gives the protein CSARGQTIYEQYF.

This clonotype was found many times. The J gene is TRBJ2-1, the V gene TRBV7-2, with 8 bases matching TRBD2. With 4 bases clipped from V and 7 bases from J, the junction kept 6 bases outside the gene matches. The CDR3 consists of 14 residues. Germline V gene sequence: CDR1 SGHTA, CDR2 FQGNSA. The CDR3 bases are TGTGCCAGCAGCTCTTGGACTAGCAGGAATGAGCAGTTCTTC. Its protein product is CASSSWTSRNEQFF.

V and J are TRBV11-2 and TRBJ2-1; D not certain. Germline V gene lookup returns CDR1 SGHAT and CDR2 FQNNGV. The CDR3 length is 14 residues. Deletions cut 0 bases from V and 9 bases from J, with 12 bases between. This CDR3 is CASSLDLTVTEQFF. The CDR3 DNA sequence: TGTGCCAGCAGCTTAGATCTCACAGTTACTGAGCAGTTCTTC. Variable domain in full (rest from reference TRBV11-2 and TRBJ2-1): EAGVAQSPRYKIIEKRQSVAFWCNPISGHATLYWYQQILGQGPKLLIQFQNNGVVDDSQLPKDRFSAERLKGVDSTLKIQPAKLEDSAVYLCASSLDLTVTEQFFGPGTRLTVL.